This record covers a single TCR beta chain. Method: immunoSEQ multiplex PCR; TCRdb's copy keeps in-frame clones and lacks some. The sample yields tens of thousands of clones, roughly 89% seen once. This record comes from a study of PD-L1 blockade in urothelial cancer. For the study at large: Males with urothelial cancer arising in the bladder constituted most of the roughly 30 patients. Blood analysis took place 3 weeks (second dose) and 6 weeks after treatment start.

The CDR3 spans 16 residues. Losses at the gene ends were 2 bases for V and 1 base for J; bases not matched to a gene: 5. CDR1 and CDR2 from the germline V gene are LNHDA and SQIVND (reference sequence). The time point is: pretreatment peripheral blood. The sequenced sample was PBMCs, obtained around atezolizumab (anti-PD-L1) treatment. The receptor was derived from a woman in her sixties or seventies with urothelial cancer. The V and J genes are TRBV19 and TRBJ2-3, with 8 positions matching TRBD1. In nucleotides, the CDR3 is TGTGCCAGTAGTATACGTCAGGGGGCCGGCACAGATACGCAGTATTTT. Translated, it gives CASSIRQGAGTDTQYF.